This T cell receptor (beta chain) is drawn from a study of regulatory dendritic cells for organ transplantation (TCRdb year 2017). Regarding the research as a whole: The TCRbeta repertoires of sorted naive and memory CD4+ and CD8+ T cells were sequenced before and after allostimulation with regulatory or mature dendritic cells. Overall study outcomes, separate from this receptor: Highly diverse repertoires were observed in naive CD4+ and CD8+ T cells, whereas lower diversity was observed in memory cells, and the most oligoclonal repertoires were found in memory CD8+ cells. Sequencing was done in only a couple of subjects, and the authors reported considerable heterogeneity between individuals in the alloreactive memory CD8+ T cell pool. Of the resting subsets, memory CD8+ T cells had the largest number of alloreactive TCR clonotypes. In both subjects, allostimulation led to expansion of memory CD8+ clones, although regulatory dendritic cells appeared to cause more limited expansion than mature dendritic cells did.

Multiplexed two-step PCR with Vbeta-specific forward primers and Jbeta-specific reverse primers was used to amplify TCRbeta CDR3 regions. The TCRbeta libraries were sequenced on an Illumina instrument via the immunoSEQ service. Regarding the original processing steps: IMGT annotation was used to assign V, D and J genes, and synthetic CDR3 analogues were used to correct the counts for multiplex PCR bias. In the immunoSEQ Analyzer, repertoire clonality was calculated as one minus normalized Shannon entropy. Whether a clone counted as expanded was decided by Fisher's exact test with Benjamini-Hochberg false discovery rate control and a two-tailed cutoff of P<0.01. The table comes from immuneACCESS by way of TCRdb, which keeps in-frame sequences with V and J called. Part of the clones is missing from these tables; in studies checked, under half for an unresolved V gene and the rest for unknown reasons. The V and J calls and clone size come from that table; D and trimming were worked out from the DNA. The sample has 28,000 or so clones on record, roughly 85% of them singletons. The ten largest clones represent approximately 0.1% of the sample.

On this clone: It lacks a known antigen. It has no much larger one-base neighbor in the sample; base qualities were not kept.

Naive T cells were sorted as CD45RA+ and memory T cells as CD45RO+ CD4+ or CD8+ cells by FACS. The T cells used for TCR sequencing were obtained from a couple of healthy control subjects. For the mixed lymphocyte reactions, sorted T cell subsets left unstimulated acted as baseline controls. The Qiagen DNeasy Blood & Tissue Kit was used to extract genomic DNA. The CDR3 holds 14 amino acids from the cysteine to the phenylalanine. Kept here is only the CDR3 DNA, which spans 42 bases and is read in frame from base 1. Based on the germline V gene, the CDR1 and CDR2 sequences are SGHRS and YFSETQ. V lost 5 bases and J lost 6 bases, and the count of bases not matched to a germline gene is 7.

Source material: naive CD4+ T cells from blood. The sample's cell subset or site label is to be understood as: CD45RA+ naive T cells. This clonotype originated in a human donor in good health. This chain is built from TRBV5-1 and TRBJ1-4; 7 bases in between match TRBD1. The DNA sequence reads TGCGCCAGCAGTTCCGGACAGGTCTATGAAAAACTGTTTTTT. This yields the protein CASSSGQVYEKLFF.